Listed below are T cell receptor beta chains from one sample, sequenced in a study of patients and donors after allogeneic stem cell transplantation. TCRdb analysed the RT-PCR reads with MiXCR anew, one entry per CDR3 protein. The sample holds roughly 880,000 distinct CDR3 sequences, about 20% seen once. Source material: blood, either unsorted or a sorted T cell fraction (not recorded which). These receptors all stem from a human donor who was either an allogeneic HSCT recipient or a stem cell or donor lymphocyte infusion donor (not recorded which). It is not recorded whose cells these are; they may come from a transplant donor. Both conserved end residues are part of each CDR3. Fields, in order: clone size, V gene, J gene, D gene, CDR3 DNA, CDR3 protein. D genes are given only for firm matches. Not all rows give a size; the values are once, few, many and, for expanded clones, a class.

clone size: NA
V gene: TRBV5-6
J gene: TRBJ2-5
D gene: NA
CDR3 DNA: TGTGCCAGCAGCTCTACAGGGCGAGAGACCCAGTACTTC
CDR3 protein: CASSSTGRETQYF

clone size: NA
V gene: TRBV12-3/TRBV12-4
J gene: TRBJ2-1
D gene: NA
CDR3 DNA: TGTGCCAGCAGTTTTATTTCGGGAAATGAGCAGTTCTTC
CDR3 protein: CASSFISGNEQFF

clone size: NA
V gene: TRBV20-1
J gene: TRBJ2-2
D gene: NA
CDR3 DNA: TGCAGTGCTAGCAAGGCTAGGGGACACACCGGGGAGCTGTTTTTT
CDR3 protein: CSASKARGHTGELFF

clone size: NA
V gene: TRBV7-2
J gene: TRBJ2-7
D gene: TRBD2
CDR3 DNA: TGTGCCAGCAGCTTAGGGATAGCGGGGTACTTCTACGAGCAGTACTTC
CDR3 protein: CASSLGIAGYFYEQYF

clone size: few
V gene: TRBV20-1
J gene: TRBJ1-1
D gene: NA
CDR3 DNA: TGCAGTGCCACGGGGGGGAGGAAGAACACTGAAGCTTTCTTT
CDR3 protein: CSATGGRKNTEAFF

clone size: many
V gene: TRBV12-3/TRBV12-4
J gene: TRBJ2-7
D gene: TRBD2
CDR3 DNA: TGTGCCAGCAGTTCTTCCGCGGGAGGGCTCTACGAGCAGTACTTC
CDR3 protein: CASSSSAGGLYEQYF

clone size: many
V gene: TRBV20-1
J gene: TRBJ1-2
D gene: TRBD1
CDR3 DNA: TGCAGTGTTCGGGACAGGGCTAACTATGGCTACACCTTC
CDR3 protein: CSVRDRANYGYTF

clone size: NA
V gene: TRBV3-1
J gene: TRBJ1-1
D gene: TRBD1
CDR3 DNA: TGTGCCAGCAGCCCGACGGACAGGAGCCTCACTGAAGCTTTCTTT
CDR3 protein: CASSPTDRSLTEAFF

clone size: NA
V gene: TRBV28
J gene: TRBJ1-2
D gene: TRBD1
CDR3 DNA: TGTGCCAGCAGTTTACGGCGGCGGGGGGACAGGGGGCAGGGCTACACCTTC
CDR3 protein: CASSLRRRGDRGQGYTF

clone size: few
V gene: TRBV4-3
J gene: TRBJ2-3
D gene: NA
CDR3 DNA: TGCGCCAGCAAGGCTAGCGACACAGATACGCAGTATTTT
CDR3 protein: CASKASDTDTQYF

clone size: many
V gene: TRBV12-3/TRBV12-4
J gene: TRBJ2-1
D gene: TRBD2
CDR3 DNA: TGTGCCAGCAGCCCCCTTGGGGGGGGGAATGAGCAGTTCTTC
CDR3 protein: CASSPLGGGNEQFF

clone size: NA
V gene: TRBV15
J gene: TRBJ2-3
D gene: NA
CDR3 DNA: TGTGCCACCAGCAGTCCACAGGCGGGGGCGATCACAGATACGCAGTATTTT
CDR3 protein: CATSSPQAGAITDTQYF

clone size: few
V gene: TRBV6-5
J gene: TRBJ2-1
D gene: NA
CDR3 DNA: TGTGCCAGCAGTTCAACGGGGCGGAGAATTTACAATGAGCAGTTCTTC
CDR3 protein: CASSSTGRRIYNEQFF

clone size: NA
V gene: TRBV24-1
J gene: TRBJ2-3
D gene: TRBD2
CDR3 DNA: TGTGCCACCAGTGAGCCCGGGACTAGAGATACGCAGTATTTT
CDR3 protein: CATSEPGTRDTQYF

clone size: NA
V gene: TRBV7-3
J gene: TRBJ2-2
D gene: NA
CDR3 DNA: TGTGCCAGCAGCCCAGACACGACCGGGGAGCTGTTTTTT
CDR3 protein: CASSPDTTGELFF

clone size: few
V gene: TRBV20-1
J gene: TRBJ1-1
D gene: TRBD1
CDR3 DNA: TGCAGTGCTAGAGATCCTACCGGGACAGGCAGAAACACTGAAGCTTTCTTT
CDR3 protein: CSARDPTGTGRNTEAFF

clone size: many
V gene: TRBV12-3/TRBV12-4
J gene: TRBJ2-4
D gene: NA
CDR3 DNA: TGTGCCAGCAGTTTGGGTAACATTCAGTACTTC
CDR3 protein: CASSLGNIQYF

clone size: NA
V gene: TRBV4-1
J gene: TRBJ1-2
D gene: NA
CDR3 DNA: TGCGCCAGCAGCCAAATATTGTACAGGGATAACTATGGCTACACCTTC
CDR3 protein: CASSQILYRDNYGYTF

clone size: NA
V gene: TRBV20-1
J gene: TRBJ1-4
D gene: NA
CDR3 DNA: TGCAGTGCTTCTAGAGGAGGGGCCTTGGCGACTAATGAAAAACTGTTTTTT
CDR3 protein: CSASRGGALATNEKLFF

clone size: NA
V gene: TRBV7-8
J gene: TRBJ2-7
D gene: TRBD1
CDR3 DNA: TGTGCCAGCAGCTCCGGACAGGGGGCGACCTACGAGCAGTACTTC
CDR3 protein: CASSSGQGATYEQYF

clone size: many
V gene: TRBV12-3/TRBV12-4
J gene: TRBJ2-1
D gene: TRBD2
CDR3 DNA: TGTGCCAGCAGTTTAGCGCGGGGGGGAAGGAATGAGCAGTTCTTC
CDR3 protein: CASSLARGGRNEQFF

clone size: NA
V gene: TRBV29-1
J gene: TRBJ2-7
D gene: NA
CDR3 DNA: TGCAGCGCCAGAACCCCACAGGGCTACGAGCAGTACTTC
CDR3 protein: CSARTPQGYEQYF

clone size: NA
V gene: TRBV7-2
J gene: TRBJ2-7
D gene: TRBD1
CDR3 DNA: TGTGCCAGCAGCGAAGGGACAGGAGCAGCTTACGAGCAGTACTTC
CDR3 protein: CASSEGTGAAYEQYF

clone size: NA
V gene: TRBV27
J gene: TRBJ1-6
D gene: NA
CDR3 DNA: TGTGCCAGCAGTTTATCGGGCCGGGTAGGACATTCACCCCTCCACTTT
CDR3 protein: CASSLSGRVGHSPLHF

clone size: NA
V gene: TRBV6-6
J gene: TRBJ2-7
D gene: NA
CDR3 DNA: TGTGCCAGCAGTTGGGGGGCCCCCGAGCAGTACTTC
CDR3 protein: CASSWGAPEQYF

clone size: NA
V gene: TRBV3-1
J gene: TRBJ2-7
D gene: NA
CDR3 DNA: TGTGCCAGCAGCCAAGACTTGACCAGCACCTACGAGCAGTACTTC
CDR3 protein: CASSQDLTSTYEQYF

clone size: few
V gene: TRBV6-1
J gene: TRBJ2-5
D gene: NA
CDR3 DNA: TGTGCCACTGGTCTGCGCGGGGGCGCGACAGAGACCCAGTACTTC
CDR3 protein: CATGLRGGATETQYF

clone size: few
V gene: TRBV24-1
J gene: TRBJ2-3
D gene: TRBD2
CDR3 DNA: TGTGCCACCAGTGATCCTGCGACTAGCGGGGGCACAGATACGCAGTATTTT
CDR3 protein: CATSDPATSGGTDTQYF

clone size: NA
V gene: TRBV20-1
J gene: TRBJ2-7
D gene: TRBD1
CDR3 DNA: TGCAGTGCTAGAGGGACAGGGGACAAGAGGAGCTACGAGCAGTACTTC
CDR3 protein: CSARGTGDKRSYEQYF

clone size: NA
V gene: TRBV6-1
J gene: TRBJ1-4
D gene: NA
CDR3 DNA: TGTGCCAGCAGTGGAGTTGCAACTAATGAAAAACTGTTTTTT
CDR3 protein: CASSGVATNEKLFF

clone size: NA
V gene: TRBV15
J gene: TRBJ2-7
D gene: NA
CDR3 DNA: TGTGCCACCAGCAGAGAGCAGGGAATGACCTACGAGCAGTACTTC
CDR3 protein: CATSREQGMTYEQYF

clone size: NA
V gene: TRBV4-1
J gene: TRBJ2-2
D gene: NA
CDR3 DNA: TGCGCCAGCAGCATTGAACAGGGCAACACCGGGGAGCTGTTTTTT
CDR3 protein: CASSIEQGNTGELFF

clone size: many
V gene: TRBV12-3/TRBV12-4
J gene: TRBJ2-1
D gene: TRBD2
CDR3 DNA: TGTGCCAGCAGTCAGGGACTAGCGGGAGTGTATGAGCAGTTCTTC
CDR3 protein: CASSQGLAGVYEQFF

clone size: NA
V gene: TRBV11-2
J gene: TRBJ2-3
D gene: NA
CDR3 DNA: TGTGCCAGCAGCTTAGATCGGGCTAGCCACGGAGCAGATACGCAGTATTTT
CDR3 protein: CASSLDRASHGADTQYF

clone size: NA
V gene: TRBV2
J gene: TRBJ2-7
D gene: NA
CDR3 DNA: TGTGCCAGCACAGTGAGCCGGGTGATCTCTACCTACGAGCAGTACTTC
CDR3 protein: CASTVSRVISTYEQYF

clone size: many
V gene: TRBV4-3
J gene: TRBJ1-6
D gene: TRBD1
CDR3 DNA: TGCGCCAGCAGCGACCTAAGGGCAGGGGGCAATTCACCCCTCCACTTT
CDR3 protein: CASSDLRAGGNSPLHF

clone size: few
V gene: TRBV20-1
J gene: TRBJ2-7
D gene: TRBD1
CDR3 DNA: TGCAGTGCTACGCCGGGACAGGGACCCTACGAGCAGTACTTC
CDR3 protein: CSATPGQGPYEQYF

clone size: few
V gene: TRBV7-3
J gene: TRBJ1-1
D gene: NA
CDR3 DNA: TGTGCCAGCAGCTTAACGCGGACTGTTGAAGCTTTCTTT
CDR3 protein: CASSLTRTVEAFF

clone size: NA
V gene: TRBV5-1
J gene: TRBJ2-1
D gene: TRBD2
CDR3 DNA: TGCGCCAGCGCCATGACTAGCGGGAGTTTAAATGAGCAGTTCTTC
CDR3 protein: CASAMTSGSLNEQFF

clone size: NA
V gene: TRBV4-3
J gene: TRBJ1-1
D gene: NA
CDR3 DNA: TGCGCCAGCAGCCAAGTTCGAGGGGGGGGACGTAGGAACACTGAAGCTTTCTTT
CDR3 protein: CASSQVRGGGRRNTEAFF

clone size: few
V gene: TRBV9
J gene: TRBJ1-2
D gene: NA
CDR3 DNA: TGTGCCAGCAGCCTAACGGGAGGTTTGGGCTATGGCTACACCTTC
CDR3 protein: CASSLTGGLGYGYTF

clone size: NA
V gene: TRBV5-5
J gene: TRBJ1-1
D gene: NA
CDR3 DNA: TGTGCCAGCAGCCCTAGGGGCGGGACAATGAACACTGAAGCTTTCTTT
CDR3 protein: CASSPRGGTMNTEAFF

clone size: NA
V gene: TRBV5-1
J gene: TRBJ2-7
D gene: NA
CDR3 DNA: TGCGCCAGCAGCTTGCTCTCCGGACAGCTTTACGAGCAGTACTTC
CDR3 protein: CASSLLSGQLYEQYF

clone size: many
V gene: TRBV12-3/TRBV12-4
J gene: TRBJ2-3
D gene: NA
CDR3 DNA: TGTGCCAGCAGTTCCGGGACCCTGACGGGTACGCAGTATTTT
CDR3 protein: CASSSGTLTGTQYF

clone size: NA
V gene: TRBV4-2
J gene: TRBJ2-3
D gene: NA
CDR3 DNA: TGTGCCAGCAGCCAAGTGAGGGACAACACAGATACGCAGTATTTT
CDR3 protein: CASSQVRDNTDTQYF

clone size: NA
V gene: TRBV10-3
J gene: TRBJ1-1
D gene: NA
CDR3 DNA: TGTGCCATCAGTGAGTCGCGCCGGGCCCTACCGGAAGCTTTCTTT
CDR3 protein: CAISESRRALPEAFF

clone size: NA
V gene: TRBV5-1
J gene: TRBJ2-1
D gene: TRBD2
CDR3 DNA: TGCGCCAGCAGCTGGCCGAGCGGGGTCTACAATGAGCAGTTCTTC
CDR3 protein: CASSWPSGVYNEQFF

clone size: many
V gene: TRBV4-2
J gene: TRBJ1-1
D gene: NA
CDR3 DNA: TGTGCCAGCAGCCAGGAAAACGGGGCTTACACTGAAGCTTTCTTT
CDR3 protein: CASSQENGAYTEAFF

clone size: NA
V gene: TRBV24-1
J gene: TRBJ2-1
D gene: TRBD2
CDR3 DNA: TGTGCCACCAGTGGTAGCGGGAGTGTGGAACGCGATGAGCAGTTCTTC
CDR3 protein: CATSGSGSVERDEQFF

clone size: few
V gene: TRBV7-8
J gene: TRBJ1-4
D gene: TRBD1
CDR3 DNA: TGTGCCAGCAGACCAGGGGGTTCTGAAAAACTGTTTTTT
CDR3 protein: CASRPGGSEKLFF

clone size: few
V gene: TRBV7-2
J gene: TRBJ1-2
D gene: NA
CDR3 DNA: TGTGCCAGCAGCATCCGGGACATCCACACCTTC
CDR3 protein: CASSIRDIHTF

clone size: NA
V gene: TRBV5-1
J gene: TRBJ1-3
D gene: NA
CDR3 DNA: TGCGCCAGCAGCTTGGATGCAGGGAGGGGAAACACCATATATTTT
CDR3 protein: CASSLDAGRGNTIYF